This T cell receptor beta chain was retrieved from a study of T cell responses to AZD1222 COVID-19 vaccine. Germline lookup yields CDR1 MNHEY and CDR2 SVGAGI. With 7 bases removed from V and 7 bases from J, the gap between germline ends came to 19 bases. This CDR3 comprises 15 residues. Study-wide results and limits: The donor cohort was predominantly white British with a female majority, and clonal diversity may have been underestimated.

TCRdb's table, derived via immunoSEQ multiplex PCR, lists solely in-frame clones and lacks some. The table lists 86,000 or so clones, more than 75% of them singletons. A note on this clone: The antigen is not known.

This TCR was recovered from an adult in good health. V and J are TRBV6-5 and TRBJ1-4, with D possibly TRBD1 on 6 matching bases. Sequenced material: peripheral blood, taken on day 0 of AZD1222 vaccination. CDR3 sequence reads: CASNHKGHQGEKLFF. CDR3 sequence (DNA): TGTGCCAGCAACCATAAGGGACATCAGGGTGAAAAACTGTTTTTT.